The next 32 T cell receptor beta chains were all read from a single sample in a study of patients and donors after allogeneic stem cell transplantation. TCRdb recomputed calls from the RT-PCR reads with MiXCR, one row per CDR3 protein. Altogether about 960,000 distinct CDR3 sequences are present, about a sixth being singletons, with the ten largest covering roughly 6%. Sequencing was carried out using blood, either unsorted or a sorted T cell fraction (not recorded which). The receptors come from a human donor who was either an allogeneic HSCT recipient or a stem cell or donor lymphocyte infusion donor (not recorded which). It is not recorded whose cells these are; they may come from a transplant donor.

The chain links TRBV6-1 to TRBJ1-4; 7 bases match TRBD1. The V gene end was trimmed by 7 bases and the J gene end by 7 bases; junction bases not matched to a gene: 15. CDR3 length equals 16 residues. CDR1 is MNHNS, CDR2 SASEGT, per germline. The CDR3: CASKSPGGPYREKLFF. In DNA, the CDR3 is TGTGCCAGCAAAAGCCCAGGGGGGCCGTACCGTGAAAAACTGTTTTTT.

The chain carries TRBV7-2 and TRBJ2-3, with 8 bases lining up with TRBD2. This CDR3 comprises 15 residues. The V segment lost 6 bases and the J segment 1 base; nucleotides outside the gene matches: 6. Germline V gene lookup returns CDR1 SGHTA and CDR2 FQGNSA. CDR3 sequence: CASSRMRGGTDTQYF. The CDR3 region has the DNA TGTGCCAGCAGTCGCATGCGGGGGGGCACAGATACGCAGTATTTT.

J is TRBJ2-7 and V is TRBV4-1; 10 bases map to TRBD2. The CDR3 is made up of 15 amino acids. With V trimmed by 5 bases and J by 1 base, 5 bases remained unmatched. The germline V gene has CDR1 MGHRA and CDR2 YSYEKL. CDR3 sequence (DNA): TGCGCCAGCAGCGAGGGACTAGCGTATTCCTACGAGCAGTACTTC. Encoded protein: CASSEGLAYSYEQYF.

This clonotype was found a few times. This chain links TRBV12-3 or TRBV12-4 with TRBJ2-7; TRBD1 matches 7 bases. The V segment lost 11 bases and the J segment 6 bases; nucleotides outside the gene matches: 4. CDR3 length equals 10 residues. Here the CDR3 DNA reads TGTGCCTCAGCAGGGGGCGAGCAGTACTTC. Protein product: CASAGGEQYF.

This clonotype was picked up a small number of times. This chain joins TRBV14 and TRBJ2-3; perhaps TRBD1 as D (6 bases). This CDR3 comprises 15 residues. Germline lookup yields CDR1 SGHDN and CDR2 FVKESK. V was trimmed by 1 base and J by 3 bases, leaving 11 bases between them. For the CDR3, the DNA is TGTGCCAGCAGCCAAGGTTACAGGGCAACAGATACGCAGTATTTT. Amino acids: CASSQGYRATDTQYF.

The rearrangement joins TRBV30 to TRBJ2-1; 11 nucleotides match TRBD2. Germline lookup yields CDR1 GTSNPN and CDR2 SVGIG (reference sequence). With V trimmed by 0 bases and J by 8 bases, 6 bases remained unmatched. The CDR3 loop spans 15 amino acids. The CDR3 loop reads CAWSVYSGRAYEQFF. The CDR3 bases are TGTGCCTGGAGTGTTTATAGCGGGAGGGCCTATGAGCAGTTCTTC.

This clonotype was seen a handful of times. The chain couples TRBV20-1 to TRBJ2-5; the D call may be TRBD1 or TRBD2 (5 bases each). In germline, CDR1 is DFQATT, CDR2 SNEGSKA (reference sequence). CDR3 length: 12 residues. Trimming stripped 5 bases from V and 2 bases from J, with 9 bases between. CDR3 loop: CSAGGFQETQYF. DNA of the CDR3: TGCAGTGCTGGGGGATTTCAAGAGACCCAGTACTTC.

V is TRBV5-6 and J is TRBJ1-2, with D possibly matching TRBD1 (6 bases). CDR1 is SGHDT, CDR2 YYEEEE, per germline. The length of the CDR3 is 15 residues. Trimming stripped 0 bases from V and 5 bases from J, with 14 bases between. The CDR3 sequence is CASSLDEVGAYGYTF. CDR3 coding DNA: TGTGCCAGCAGCTTGGACGAGGTGGGGGCTTATGGCTACACCTTC.

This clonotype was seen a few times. CDR3 sequence reads: CASSLGHQSYEQYF. In nucleotides, the CDR3 is TGTGCCAGCAGTTTGGGACACCAGTCCTACGAGCAGTACTTC. J is TRBJ2-7 and V is TRBV12-3 or TRBV12-4, with D possibly being TRBD1 (6 bases). Trimming removed 3 bases at V and 1 base at J, with 10 bases between. The CDR3 contains 14 residues.

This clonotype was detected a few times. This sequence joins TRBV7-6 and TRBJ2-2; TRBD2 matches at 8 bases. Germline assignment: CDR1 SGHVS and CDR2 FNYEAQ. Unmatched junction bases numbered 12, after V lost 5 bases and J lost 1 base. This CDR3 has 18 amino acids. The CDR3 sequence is CASSPRSRLAMNTGELFF. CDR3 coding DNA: TGTGCCAGCAGCCCACGCTCCCGACTAGCGATGAACACCGGGGAGCTGTTTTTT.

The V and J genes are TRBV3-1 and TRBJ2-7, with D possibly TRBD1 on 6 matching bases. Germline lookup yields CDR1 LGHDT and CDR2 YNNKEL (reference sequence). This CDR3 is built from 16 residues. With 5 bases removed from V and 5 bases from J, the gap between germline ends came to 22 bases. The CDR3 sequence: CASSTRVRQGIHEQYF. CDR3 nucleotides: TGTGCCAGCAGCACAAGAGTGCGTCAGGGGATCCACGAGCAGTACTTC.

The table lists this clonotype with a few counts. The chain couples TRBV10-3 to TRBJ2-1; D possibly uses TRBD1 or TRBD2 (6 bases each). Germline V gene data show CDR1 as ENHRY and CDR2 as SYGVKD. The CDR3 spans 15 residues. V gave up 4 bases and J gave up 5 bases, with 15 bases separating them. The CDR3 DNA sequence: TGTGCCATCAGTGGCACGGGGGCCCCCCACAATGAGCAGTTCTTC. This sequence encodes CAISGTGAPHNEQFF.

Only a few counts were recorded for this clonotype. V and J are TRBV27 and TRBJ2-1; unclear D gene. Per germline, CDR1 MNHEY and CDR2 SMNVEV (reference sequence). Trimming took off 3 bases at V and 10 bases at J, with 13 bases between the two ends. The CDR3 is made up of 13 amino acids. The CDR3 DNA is TGTGCCAGCAGTTTCGGCGGACCCAGCGAGCAGTTCTTC. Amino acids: CASSFGGPSEQFF.

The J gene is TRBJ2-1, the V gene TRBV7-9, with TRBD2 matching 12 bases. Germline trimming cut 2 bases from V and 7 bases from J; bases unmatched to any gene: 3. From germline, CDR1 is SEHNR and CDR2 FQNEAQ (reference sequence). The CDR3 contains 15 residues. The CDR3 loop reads CASSLRLAGVNEQFF. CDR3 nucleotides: TGTGCCAGCAGCTTAAGACTAGCGGGAGTTAATGAGCAGTTCTTC.

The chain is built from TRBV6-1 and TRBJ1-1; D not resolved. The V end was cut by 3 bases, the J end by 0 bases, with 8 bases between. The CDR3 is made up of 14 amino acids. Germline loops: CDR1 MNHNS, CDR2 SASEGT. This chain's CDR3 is CASSEPNMNTEAFF. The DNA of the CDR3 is TGTGCCAGCAGTGAGCCGAACATGAACACTGAAGCTTTCTTT.

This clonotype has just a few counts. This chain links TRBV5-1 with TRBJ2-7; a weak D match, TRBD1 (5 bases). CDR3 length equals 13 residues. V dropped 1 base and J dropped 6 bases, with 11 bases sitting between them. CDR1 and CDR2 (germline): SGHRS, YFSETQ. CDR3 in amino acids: CASSLQGVGEQYF. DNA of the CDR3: TGCGCCAGCAGCTTGCAGGGCGTGGGCGAGCAGTACTTC.

CDR3 residues: CASIGAGGLSYEQYF. In DNA, the CDR3 is TGTGCCAGCATCGGAGCGGGGGGCCTCTCCTACGAGCAGTACTTC. The chain uses TRBV7-8 and TRBJ2-7; 9 nucleotides match TRBD2. Germline CDR1 SGHVS, CDR2 FQNEAQ. This CDR3 is built from 15 residues. Unmatched junction bases numbered 7, after V lost 7 bases and J lost 0 bases.

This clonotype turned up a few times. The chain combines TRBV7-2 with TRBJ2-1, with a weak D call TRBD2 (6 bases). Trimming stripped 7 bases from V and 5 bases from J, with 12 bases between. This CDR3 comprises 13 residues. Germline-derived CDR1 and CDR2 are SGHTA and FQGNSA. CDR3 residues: CASTPAGNNEQFF. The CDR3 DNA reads TGTGCCAGCACTCCGGCGGGAAACAATGAGCAGTTCTTC.

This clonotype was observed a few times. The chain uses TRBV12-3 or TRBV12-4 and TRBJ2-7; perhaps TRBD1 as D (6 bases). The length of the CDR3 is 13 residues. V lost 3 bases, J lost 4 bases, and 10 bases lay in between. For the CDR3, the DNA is TGTGCCAGCAGTTTTTTTCAGGGGTACGAGCAGTACTTC. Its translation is CASSFFQGYEQYF.

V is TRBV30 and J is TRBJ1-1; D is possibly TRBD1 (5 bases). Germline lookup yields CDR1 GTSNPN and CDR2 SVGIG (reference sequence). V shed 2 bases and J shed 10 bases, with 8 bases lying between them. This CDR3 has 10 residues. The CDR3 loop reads CAWSIGGAFF. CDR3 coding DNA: TGTGCCTGGAGTATTGGGGGAGCTTTCTTT.

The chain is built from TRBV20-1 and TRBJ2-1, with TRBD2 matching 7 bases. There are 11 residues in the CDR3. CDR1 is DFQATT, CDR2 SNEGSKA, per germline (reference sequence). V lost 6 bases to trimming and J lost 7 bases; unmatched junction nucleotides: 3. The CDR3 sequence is CSAKRDNEQFF. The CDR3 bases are TGCAGTGCGAAGCGGGATAATGAGCAGTTCTTC.

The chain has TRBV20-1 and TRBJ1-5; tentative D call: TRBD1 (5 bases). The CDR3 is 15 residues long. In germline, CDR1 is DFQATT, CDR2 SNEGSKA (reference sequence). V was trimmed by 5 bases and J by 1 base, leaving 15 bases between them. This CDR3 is CSARPGDFSNQPQHF. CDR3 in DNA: TGCAGTGCTCGCCCCGGGGACTTCAGCAATCAGCCCCAGCATTTT.

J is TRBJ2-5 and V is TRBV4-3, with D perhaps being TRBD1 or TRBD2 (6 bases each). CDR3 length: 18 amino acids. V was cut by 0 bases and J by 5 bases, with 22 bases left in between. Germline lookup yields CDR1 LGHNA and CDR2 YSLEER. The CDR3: CASSQDGRLGGAGETQYF. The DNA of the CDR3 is TGCGCCAGCAGCCAAGACGGAAGGTTGGGGGGCGCTGGGGAGACCCAGTACTTC.

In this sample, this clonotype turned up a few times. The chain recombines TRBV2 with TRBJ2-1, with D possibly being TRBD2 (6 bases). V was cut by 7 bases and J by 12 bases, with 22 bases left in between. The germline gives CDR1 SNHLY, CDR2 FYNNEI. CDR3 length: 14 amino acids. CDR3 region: CASKPGLPASGQFF. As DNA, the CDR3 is TGTGCCAGCAAGCCGGGACTGCCTGCAAGCGGGCAGTTCTTC.

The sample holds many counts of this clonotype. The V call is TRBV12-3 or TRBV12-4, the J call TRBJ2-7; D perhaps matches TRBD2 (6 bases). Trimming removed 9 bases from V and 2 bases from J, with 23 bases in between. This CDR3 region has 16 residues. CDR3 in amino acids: CARQFQVLGGPYEQYF. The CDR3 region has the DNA TGTGCCAGACAGTTTCAGGTTCTGGGGGGTCCCTACGAGCAGTACTTC.

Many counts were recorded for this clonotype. The CDR3 sequence is CASSSYGTQYF. Here the CDR3 DNA reads TGTGCCAGCAGTTCCTATGGGACCCAGTACTTC. The gene calls are TRBV12-3 or TRBV12-4 and TRBJ2-5, with no clear D. The V gene lost 4 bases and the J gene lost 7 bases, with 7 bases spanning the gap. CDR3 length: 11 residues.

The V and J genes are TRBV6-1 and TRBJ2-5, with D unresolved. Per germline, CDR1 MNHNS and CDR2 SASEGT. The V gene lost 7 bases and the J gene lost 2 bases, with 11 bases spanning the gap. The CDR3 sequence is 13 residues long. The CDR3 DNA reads TGTGCCAGCACTCGGGCAGTGCAAGAGACCCAGTACTTC. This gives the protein CASTRAVQETQYF.

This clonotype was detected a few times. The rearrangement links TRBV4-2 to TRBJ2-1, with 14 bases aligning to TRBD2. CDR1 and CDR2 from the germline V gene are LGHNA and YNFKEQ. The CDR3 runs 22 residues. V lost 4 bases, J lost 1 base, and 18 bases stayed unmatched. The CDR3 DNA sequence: TGTGCCAGCAGCCCTCACCCTATAGGGACTAGCGGGAGTGGGGGTTCCTACAATGAGCAGTTCTTC. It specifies CASSPHPIGTSGSGGSYNEQFF.

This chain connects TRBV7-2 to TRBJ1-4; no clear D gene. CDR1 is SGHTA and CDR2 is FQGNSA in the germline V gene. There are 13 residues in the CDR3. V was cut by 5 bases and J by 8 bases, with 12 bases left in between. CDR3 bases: TGTGCCAGCAGCCCTATCCTCAGAGAAAAACTGTTTTTT. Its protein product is CASSPILREKLFF.

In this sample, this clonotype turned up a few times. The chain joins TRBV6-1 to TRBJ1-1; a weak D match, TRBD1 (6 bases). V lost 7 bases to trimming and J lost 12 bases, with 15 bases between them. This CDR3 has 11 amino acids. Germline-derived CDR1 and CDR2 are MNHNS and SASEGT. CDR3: CASTVGGRTFF. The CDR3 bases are TGTGCCAGCACTGTAGGGGGGAGAACTTTCTTT.

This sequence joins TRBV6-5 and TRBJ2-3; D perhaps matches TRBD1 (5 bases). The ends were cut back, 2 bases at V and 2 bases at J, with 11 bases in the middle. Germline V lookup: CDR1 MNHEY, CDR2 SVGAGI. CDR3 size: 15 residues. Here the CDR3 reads CASSYQGSPTDTQYF. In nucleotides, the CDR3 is TGTGCCAGCAGTTACCAGGGCTCCCCCACAGATACGCAGTATTTT.

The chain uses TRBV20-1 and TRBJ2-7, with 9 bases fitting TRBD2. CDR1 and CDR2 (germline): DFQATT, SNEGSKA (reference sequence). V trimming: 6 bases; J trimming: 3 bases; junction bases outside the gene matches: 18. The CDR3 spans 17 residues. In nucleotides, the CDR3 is TGCAGTGCCCCCCGGAGTAGCGGGAGCTACCTCGACTACGAGCAGTACTTC. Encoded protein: CSAPRSSGSYLDYEQYF.